The present entry profiles one TCR beta chain with its context. The sample is drawn from a study of blood T cell repertoires in COVID-19. Using immunoSEQ multiplex PCR, the repertoire was profiled, and TCRdb retains in-frame clones only, with some absent. Of approximately 300,000 clones listed, around 88% are singletons. CDR3 size: 16 residues. Germline V lookup: CDR1 SGHVS, CDR2 FQNEAQ. V shed 5 bases, J shed 5 bases, and the junction held 13 bases outside the gene matches. This receptor was obtained from a woman in her 50s with acute or convalescent COVID-19. Sequenced input: peripheral blood. J is TRBJ2-7 and V is TRBV7-8, with 9 nucleotides matching TRBD2. The CDR3 bases are TGTGCCAGCAGCCGTGTGGTGAGCGGGAGGAAGGACGAGCAGTACTTC. Its translation: CASSRVVSGRKDEQYF.